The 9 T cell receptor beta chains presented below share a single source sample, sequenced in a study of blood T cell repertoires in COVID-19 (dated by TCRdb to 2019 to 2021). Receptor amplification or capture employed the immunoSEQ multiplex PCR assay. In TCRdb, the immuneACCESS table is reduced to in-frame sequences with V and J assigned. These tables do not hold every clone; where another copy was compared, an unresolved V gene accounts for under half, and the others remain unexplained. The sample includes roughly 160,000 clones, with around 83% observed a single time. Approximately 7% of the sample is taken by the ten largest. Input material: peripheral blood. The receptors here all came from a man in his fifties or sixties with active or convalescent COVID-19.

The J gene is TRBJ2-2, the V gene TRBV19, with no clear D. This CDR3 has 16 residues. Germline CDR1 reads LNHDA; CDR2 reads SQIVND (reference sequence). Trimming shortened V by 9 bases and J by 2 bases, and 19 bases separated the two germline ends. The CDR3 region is CASSADAGLNTGELFF. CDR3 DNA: TGTGCCAGCAGTGCCGACGCAGGCCTCAACACCGGGGAGCTGTTTTTT.

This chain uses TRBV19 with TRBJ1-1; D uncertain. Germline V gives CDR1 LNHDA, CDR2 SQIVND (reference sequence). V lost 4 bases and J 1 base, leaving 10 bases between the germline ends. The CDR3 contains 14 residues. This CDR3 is CASSTQGGNTEAFF. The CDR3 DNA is TGTGCCAGTAGTACCCAAGGCGGGAACACTGAAGCTTTCTTT.

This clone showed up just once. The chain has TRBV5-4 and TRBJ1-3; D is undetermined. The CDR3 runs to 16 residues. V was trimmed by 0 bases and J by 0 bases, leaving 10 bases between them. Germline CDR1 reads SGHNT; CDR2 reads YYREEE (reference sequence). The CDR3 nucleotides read TGTGCCAGCAGCTTGGGGCAGACTGCCTCTGGAAACACCATATATTTT. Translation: CASSLGQTASGNTIYF.

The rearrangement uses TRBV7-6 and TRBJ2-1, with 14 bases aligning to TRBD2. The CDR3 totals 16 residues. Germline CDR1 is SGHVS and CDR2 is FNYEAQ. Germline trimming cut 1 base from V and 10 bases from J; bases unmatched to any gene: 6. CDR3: CASSLETSGGVGEQFF. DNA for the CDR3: TGTGCCAGCAGCTTAGAGACTAGCGGGGGGGTTGGGGAGCAGTTCTTC.

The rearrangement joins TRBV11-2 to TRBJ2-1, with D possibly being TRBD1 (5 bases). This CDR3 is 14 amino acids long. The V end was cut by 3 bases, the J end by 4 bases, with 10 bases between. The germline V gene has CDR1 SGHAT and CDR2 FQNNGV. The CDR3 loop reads CASSFLQGYNEQFF. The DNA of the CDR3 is TGTGCCAGCAGCTTTCTTCAGGGTTACAATGAGCAGTTCTTC.

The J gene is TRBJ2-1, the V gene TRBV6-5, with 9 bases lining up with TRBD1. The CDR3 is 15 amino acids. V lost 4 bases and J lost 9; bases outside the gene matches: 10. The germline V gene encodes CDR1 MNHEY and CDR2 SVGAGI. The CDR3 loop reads CASSSDRTGAGEQFF. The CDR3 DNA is TGTGCCAGCAGTTCCGACCGGACAGGGGCGGGTGAGCAGTTCTTC.

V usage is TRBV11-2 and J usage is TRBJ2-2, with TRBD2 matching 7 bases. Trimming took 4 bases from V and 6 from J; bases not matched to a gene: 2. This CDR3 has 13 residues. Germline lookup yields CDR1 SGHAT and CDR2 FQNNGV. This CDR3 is CASSWGGSGELFF. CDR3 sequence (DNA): TGTGCCAGCAGCTGGGGGGGATCCGGGGAGCTGTTTTTT.

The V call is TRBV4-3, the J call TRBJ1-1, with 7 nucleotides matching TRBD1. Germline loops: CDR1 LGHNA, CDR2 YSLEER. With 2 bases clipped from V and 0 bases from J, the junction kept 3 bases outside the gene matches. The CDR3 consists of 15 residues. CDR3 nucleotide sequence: TGCGCCAGCAGCCAACTGACAGGGCTGAACACTGAAGCTTTCTTT. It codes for CASSQLTGLNTEAFF.

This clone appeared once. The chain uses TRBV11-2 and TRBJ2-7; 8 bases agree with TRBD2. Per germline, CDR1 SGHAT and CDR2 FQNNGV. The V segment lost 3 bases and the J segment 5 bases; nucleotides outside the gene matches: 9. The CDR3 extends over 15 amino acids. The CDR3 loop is CASSFSGEKGNEQYF. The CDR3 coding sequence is TGTGCCAGCAGCTTTAGCGGGGAGAAAGGGAACGAGCAGTACTTC.